The following is a TCR beta chain sequence with its context. The sample belongs to a study of cytomegalovirus exposure and HLA in healthy donors. The overall study: Some 85 million unique TCRs from HLA-typed donors were held in an early data release.

Use of 60 Vbeta and 13 Jbeta primers characterized the PCR. The table came from immunoSEQ multiplex PCR; TCRdb's copy has only in-frame clones and leaves some out. The specimen's table records fewer than 150,000 clones. V was clipped by 4 bases and J by 1 base, with 24 bases between them. CDR1 is SGHRS, CDR2 YFSETQ, per germline. The CDR3 is 20 amino acids. The receptor was derived from a man aged 35 to 55 in good health and CMV-seronegative. Sequenced input: PBMCs. V gene TRBV5-1 combines with J gene TRBJ2-6; D may be TRBD2 (5 bases). The CDR3 nucleotides are TGCGCCAGCAGCCCGGGTCGAGGAATTGTCGGGGATTCTGGGGCCAACGTCCTGACTTTC. This codes for CASSPGRGIVGDSGANVLTF.